One sample yielded the 18 T cell receptor beta chains listed below, sequenced in a study of control samples from healthy donors and cancer patients. Sequenced by immunoSEQ multiplex PCR; TCRdb stores in-frame clones only, minus some. The table lists approximately 190,000 clones. The source material was blood. These TCRs come from a woman aged 25-40 years in good health.

The V and J genes are TRBV7-2 and TRBJ2-7, with D hard to call. V shed 4 bases and J shed 5 bases, with 9 bases lying between them. The CDR3 covers 12 residues. Germline V gives CDR1 SGHTA, CDR2 FQGNSA. The CDR3 DNA reads TGTGCCAGCAGCTCCCCCCCCCACGAGCAGTACTTC. It is translated as CASSSPPHEQYF.

The CDR3 nucleotides read TGTGCCAGCTCACGGAAGGGAGACAATCAGCCCCAGCATTTT. It yields the protein CASSRKGDNQPQHF. This chain connects TRBV18 to TRBJ1-5; no firm D call. The length of the CDR3 is 14 residues. The ends were cut back, 4 bases at V and 3 bases at J, with 10 bases in the middle. In germline, CDR1 is KGHSH, CDR2 LQKENI.

This chain uses TRBV9 with TRBJ1-3; tentative D call: TRBD1 (6 bases). Trimming pared 3 bases from V and 9 bases from J, leaving 16 bases between. CDR1 SGDLS and CDR2 YYNGEE come from the germline V gene. The CDR3 runs to 14 residues. In DNA form, the CDR3 reads TGTGCCAGCAGCGCCGAACCTTCCAGGGGCACCATATATTTT. Translated: CASSAEPSRGTIYF.

The chain recombines TRBV5-1 with TRBJ1-2; 7 positions agree with TRBD1. The V and J ends lost 2 bases and 3 bases, in that order; junction bases with no gene match: 1. The CDR3 sequence is 13 residues long. Germline V gives CDR1 SGHRS, CDR2 YFSETQ. The CDR3 DNA follows: TGCGCCAGCAGCTTCGACAGGGACTATGGCTACACCTTC. It yields the protein CASSFDRDYGYTF.

This rearrangement joins TRBV27 to TRBJ2-7; 9 nucleotides match TRBD1. The V and J ends lost 7 bases and 3 bases, in that order; junction bases with no gene match: 10. CDR3 length: 15 amino acids. In germline, CDR1 is MNHEY, CDR2 SMNVEV (reference sequence). CDR3 bases: TGTGCCAGCAACGCACAGGGGGCGCATGACTACGAGCAGTACTTC. Translated: CASNAQGAHDYEQYF.

The chain uses TRBV11-3 and TRBJ1-2; 7 nucleotides align to TRBD1. Germline trimming cut 8 bases from V and 3 bases from J; bases unmatched to any gene: 6. This CDR3 region has 13 residues. Germline V gene lookup returns CDR1 SGHNT and CDR2 YENEEA. CDR3 region: CASEPTGDYGYTF. CDR3 coding DNA: TGTGCCAGCGAACCTACAGGGGACTATGGCTACACCTTC.

The chain employs TRBV6-6 and TRBJ1-2; D ambiguous. This CDR3 spans 15 amino acids. The V gene's germline CDR1 is MNHNY and CDR2 SVGAGI (reference sequence). Trimming removed 5 bases from V and 0 bases from J, with 13 bases in between. CDR3 sequence: CASSQTGRPNYGYTF. The CDR3 bases are TGTGCCAGCAGTCAGACTGGTAGACCTAACTATGGCTACACCTTC.

Comment on this clone: The identical CDR3 is also encoded by other nucleotide sequences in the sample. The chain employs TRBV4-3 and TRBJ2-4, with D uncertain. CDR3 length: 15 amino acids. Trimming shortened V by 0 bases and J by 0 bases, and 6 bases separated the two germline ends. Germline CDR1 and CDR2: LGHNA and YSLEER. The CDR3: CASSQEGRAKNIQYF. In nucleotides, the CDR3 is TGCGCCAGCAGCCAAGAAGGCCGAGCCAAAAACATTCAGTACTTC.

The chain carries TRBV2 and TRBJ1-5; TRBD1 is a possible D gene (6 bases). The CDR3 sequence is 13 residues long. Germline assignment: CDR1 SNHLY and CDR2 FYNNEI. Trimming shortened V by 4 bases and J by 5 bases, and 9 bases separated the two germline ends. The CDR3 here is CASSGGGYQPQHF. CDR3 coding DNA: TGTGCCAGCAGTGGAGGGGGATATCAGCCCCAGCATTTT.

The rearrangement links TRBV7-2 to TRBJ2-3; 13 bases fit TRBD2. The CDR3 contains 17 residues. V was pared by 7 bases and J by 5 bases, with 12 bases of the junction left unmatched. The germline V gene has CDR1 SGHTA and CDR2 FQGNSA. The chain's CDR3 is CASTTTSGGSSVDTQYF. CDR3 sequence (DNA): TGTGCCAGCACCACGACTAGCGGGGGGTCGAGCGTAGATACGCAGTATTTT.

This rearrangement joins TRBV2 to TRBJ2-5; D remains ambiguous. The CDR3 sequence is 11 residues long. The germline V gene has CDR1 SNHLY and CDR2 FYNNEI. Trimming cost V 7 bases and J 4 bases, with 7 bases left between them. The chain's CDR3 is CASIKGETQYF. CDR3 DNA: TGTGCCAGCATTAAGGGAGAGACCCAGTACTTC.

CDR3 nucleotides: TGTGCCAGCTCAGAACAGGGGATCACAGATACGCAGTATTTT. Protein product: CASSEQGITDTQYF. J is TRBJ2-3 and V is TRBV18; 7 bases line up with TRBD1. V lost 5 bases and J lost 2; bases outside the gene matches: 4. Germline assignment: CDR1 KGHSH and CDR2 LQKENI. The CDR3 is 14 amino acids.

The J gene is TRBJ1-5, the V gene TRBV4-2; tentative D call: TRBD1 (5 bases). This CDR3 region has 14 residues. Per the germline V gene, CDR1 is LGHNA and CDR2 is YNFKEQ. Trimming left V 2 bases short and J 1 base short, with 6 bases between. CDR3 amino acids: CASSQTGSNQPQHF. CDR3 coding DNA: TGTGCCAGCAGCCAAACAGGAAGCAATCAGCCCCAGCATTTT.

The V call is TRBV27, the J call TRBJ2-6, with a weak D call TRBD1 (6 bases). The CDR3 consists of 17 residues. V dropped 4 bases and J dropped 4 bases, with 17 bases sitting between them. Germline CDR1 reads MNHEY; CDR2 reads SMNVEV (reference sequence). The CDR3 DNA reads as TGTGCCAGCAGTTCACGGGGACACGGCACGGGGGCCAACGTCCTGACTTTC. It specifies CASSSRGHGTGANVLTF.

This chain connects TRBV6-9 to TRBJ1-2; 7 bases agree with TRBD1. Germline V gives CDR1 MNHGY, CDR2 SVAAGI. The CDR3 loop spans 15 amino acids. V shed 7 bases and J 3 bases; nucleotides not matched to a gene: 11. The CDR3 DNA follows: TGTGCCAGCATTGCAGGGGGGGAGGGTGACTATGGCTACACCTTC. Residues: CASIAGGEGDYGYTF.

V is TRBV11-2 and J is TRBJ1-2; D is possibly TRBD1 (5 bases). The CDR3 totals 15 residues. Germline CDR1 and CDR2: SGHAT and FQNNGV. Trimming took 3 bases from V and 1 from J, leaving 12 bases between them. In DNA form, the CDR3 reads TGTGCCAGCAGCTTCGCAGGACACCTTAACTATGGCTACACCTTC. Translation: CASSFAGHLNYGYTF.

The chain links TRBV13 to TRBJ1-5; D ambiguous. The germline V and J ends were trimmed by 4 bases and 0 bases, with 13 bases remaining between them. Germline lookup yields CDR1 PRHDT and CDR2 FYEKMQ (reference sequence). The CDR3 contains 16 residues. CDR3 in amino acids: CASSYRQMGSNQPQHF. Here the CDR3 DNA reads TGTGCCAGCAGCTACCGGCAAATGGGTAGCAATCAGCCCCAGCATTTT.

Details on this clone: This same CDR3 is encoded by further DNA sequences in the sample. The chain has TRBV19 and TRBJ1-1; D is unresolved. CDR3 length equals 13 residues. Germline CDR1 LNHDA, CDR2 SQIVND (reference sequence). V dropped 2 bases and J dropped 0 bases, with 4 bases sitting between them. In DNA, the CDR3 is TGTGCCAGTAGTATAAGCGTGAACACTGAAGCTTTCTTT. Its translation: CASSISVNTEAFF.